These 19 T cell receptor beta chains were all obtained from the same sample, sequenced in a study of T cell responses to AZD1222 COVID-19 vaccine. TCRdb's table, derived via immunoSEQ multiplex PCR, lists solely in-frame clones and lacks some. The sample contains about 160,000 clones, about 92% of which appear only once. The source material was peripheral blood, sampled on day 0 of AZD1222 vaccination. The receptors were sampled from an adult in good health.

The chain joins TRBV5-1 to TRBJ2-1, with 8 bases matching TRBD2. This CDR3 region has 17 residues. Germline V CDR1 and CDR2: SGHRS, YFSETQ. J was trimmed by 0 bases and V by 4 bases; bases with no gene match: 9. The CDR3: CASSRGGGTSSYNEQFF. In DNA form, the CDR3 reads TGCGCCAGCAGCCGAGGCGGGGGGACCTCCTCCTACAATGAGCAGTTCTTC.

V gene TRBV10-3 combines with J gene TRBJ1-5, with a tentative D call TRBD1 (5 bases). V lost 0 bases, J lost 7 bases, and 7 bases lay in between. The CDR3 has 13 amino acids. Germline loops: CDR1 ENHRY, CDR2 SYGVKD. CDR3 sequence (DNA): TGTGCCATCAGTGAGTCGGAGGGGCAGCCCCAGCATTTT. Translated, it gives CAISESEGQPQHF.

This clone appeared a single time. The chain links TRBV28 to TRBJ2-3; D ambiguous. The CDR3 extends over 15 amino acids. The germline gives CDR1 MDHEN, CDR2 SYDVKM. The V end lost 5 bases, the J end lost 6 bases, and 18 bases lay between the germline ends. The DNA of the CDR3 is TGTGCCAGCAGTCCCGCAGGCCAGATGGGTGATACGCAGTATTTT. Amino acids: CASSPAGQMGDTQYF.

The chain employs TRBV18 and TRBJ1-3, with no clear D. The V and J ends lost 0 bases and 0 bases respectively, with 6 bases between them. The CDR3 is 15 amino acids. Per the germline V gene, CDR1 is KGHSH and CDR2 is LQKENI. CDR3: CASSPPGSSGNTIYF. CDR3 in DNA: TGTGCCAGCTCACCACCGGGCTCCTCTGGAAACACCATATATTTT.

This chain links TRBV7-2 with TRBJ2-7; D perhaps matches TRBD1 (6 bases). The CDR3 runs 15 residues. V gave up 5 bases and J gave up 3 bases, with 17 bases separating them. Germline V lookup: CDR1 SGHTA, CDR2 FQGNSA. The CDR3 protein is CASSLRDTSNYEQYF. The CDR3 region has the DNA TGTGCCAGCAGCCTCCGGGACACCTCAAACTACGAGCAGTACTTC.

The CDR3 sequence is CASSSSRQPANYGYTF. In nucleotides, the CDR3 is TGTGCCAGCAGCTCTAGCCGCCAGCCTGCTAACTATGGCTACACCTTC. The J gene is TRBJ1-2, the V gene TRBV7-9; D is undetermined. This CDR3 has 16 residues. Germline CDR1 and CDR2: SEHNR and FQNEAQ (reference sequence). The germline V and J ends were trimmed by 4 bases and 0 bases, with 15 bases remaining between them.

The rearrangement links TRBV9 to TRBJ1-5; TRBD1 agrees at 7 bases. J gave up 3 bases and V 1 base, and 4 bases lay outside the gene matches. CDR1 is SGDLS, CDR2 YYNGEE, per germline. The CDR3 runs to 15 residues. Here the CDR3 reads CASSVNTGVNQPQHF. As DNA, the CDR3 is TGTGCCAGCAGCGTAAATACAGGGGTCAATCAGCCCCAGCATTTT.

This clone appeared a single time. The chain is built from TRBV2 and TRBJ1-1; 9 bases are a match to TRBD1. The germline gives CDR1 SNHLY, CDR2 FYNNEI. This CDR3 spans 12 amino acids. With V trimmed by 6 bases and J by 10 bases, 6 bases remained unmatched. The CDR3 DNA follows: TGTGCCAGCAGGGAAATACAGGGGGCAGCTTTCTTT. It yields the protein CASREIQGAAFF. Supplemented by reference TRBV2 and TRBJ1-1, the full variable domain reads EPEVTQTPSHQVTQMGQEVILRCVPISNHLYFYWYRQILGQKVEFLVSFYNNEISEKSEIFDDQFSVERPDGSNFTLKIRSTKLEDSAMYFCASREIQGAAFFGQGTRLTVV.

The chain employs TRBV5-1 and TRBJ2-1, with D perhaps matching TRBD2 (6 bases). Trimming stripped 5 bases from V and 5 bases from J, with 17 bases between. Germline CDR1 SGHRS, CDR2 YFSETQ. The CDR3 contains 15 residues. CDR3 sequence: CASRETGTGHNEQFF. CDR3 DNA sequence: TGCGCCAGCAGAGAAACCGGGACTGGACACAATGAGCAGTTCTTC.

Concerning this clone itself: This CDR3 is also generated by other DNA sequences in the sample. This sequence joins TRBV12-3 or TRBV12-4 and TRBJ1-5; D not certain. The CDR3 covers 11 residues. Trimming took 1 base from V and 7 from J, leaving 2 bases between them. The CDR3 coding sequence is TGTGCCAGCAGTTTAGGGCAGCCCCAGCATTTT. Its translation: CASSLGQPQHF.

The chain joins TRBV2 to TRBJ2-4; 8 nucleotides agree with TRBD2. Unmatched junction bases numbered 8, after V lost 8 bases and J lost 5 bases. Germline assignment: CDR1 SNHLY and CDR2 FYNNEI. This CDR3 has 14 residues. Here the CDR3 DNA reads TGTGCCAGCTTCGGGGGGGGCGGGCAAAACATTCAGTACTTC. This sequence encodes CASFGGGGQNIQYF.

The V and J genes are TRBV19 and TRBJ2-6; no clear D. The CDR3 loop spans 18 amino acids. V was shortened by 6 bases and J by 0 bases, with 18 bases between the two germline ends. Germline CDR1 LNHDA, CDR2 SQIVND (reference sequence). The CDR3 DNA reads TGTGCCAGTAGCCGGCAAGGAGCTACTGACTCTGGGGCCAACGTCCTGACTTTC. This sequence encodes CASSRQGATDSGANVLTF.

This chain uses TRBV7-3 with TRBJ2-3, with TRBD1 identical over 7 bases. The CDR3 has 15 residues. Unmatched junction bases numbered 10, after V lost 5 bases and J lost 5 bases. Germline loops: CDR1 SGHTA, CDR2 FQGTGA. CDR3 amino acids: CASSGTTGPIDTQYF. Written as DNA, the CDR3 is TGTGCCAGCAGCGGGACGACAGGGCCCATAGATACGCAGTATTTT.

The chain combines TRBV5-4 with TRBJ2-7; 7 bases map to TRBD2. V lost 4 bases to trimming and J lost 3 bases; unmatched junction nucleotides: 7. This CDR3 is built from 14 residues. CDR1 and CDR2 from the germline V gene are SGHNT and YYREEE (reference sequence). CDR3 sequence reads: CASSRSGVGYEQYF. CDR3 DNA sequence: TGTGCCAGCAGCAGGAGCGGGGTTGGCTACGAGCAGTACTTC.

The gene calls are TRBV5-5 and TRBJ2-5; TRBD2 is a possible D gene (6 bases). The CDR3 extends over 14 amino acids. Trimming left V 2 bases short and J 4 bases short, with 12 bases between. Germline CDR1 is SGHKS and CDR2 is YYEKEE (reference sequence). The CDR3 region is CASSFQGAGETQYF. DNA of the CDR3: TGTGCCAGCAGCTTTCAGGGAGCGGGAGAGACCCAGTACTTC. Using reference TRBV5-5 and TRBJ2-5 for the parts outside the CDR3, the full variable domain is DAGVTQSPTHLIKTRGQQVTLRCSPISGHKSVSWYQQVLGQGPQFIFQYYEKEERGRGNFPDRFSARQFPNYSSELNVNALLLGDSALYLCASSFQGAGETQYFGPGTRLLVL.

This chain uses TRBV21-1 with TRBJ2-5; TRBD1, the table's D call, was not compared with the DNA. TRBV21-1 is termed a pseudogene. There are 14 residues in the CDR3. DNA of the CDR3: TGTGCCAGCAGCAAAGTTCTCAGGGAAGAGACCCAGTACTTC. It codes for CASSKVLREETQYF.

This chain joins TRBV5-1 and TRBJ1-6; D not certain. The CDR3 contains 16 residues. Between the trimmed V and J ends, which lost 4 bases and 8 bases, there was a span of 19 bases. Germline V gives CDR1 SGHRS, CDR2 YFSETQ. Here the CDR3 DNA reads TGCGCCAGCAGCCCTGCGGGAGGGCCCTCTCATTCACCCCTCCACTTT. Its translation: CASSPAGGPSHSPLHF.

The chain links TRBV11-2 to TRBJ2-3; D remains unclear. Germline values: CDR1 SGHAT, CDR2 FQNNGV. The CDR3 sequence is 14 residues long. The V end was cut by 1 base, the J end by 0 bases, with 5 bases between. The CDR3 reads CASSLGGSTDTQYF. CDR3 nucleotides: TGTGCCAGCAGCTTAGGAGGTAGCACAGATACGCAGTATTTT.

The rearrangement joins TRBV7-8 to TRBJ1-4; possibly TRBD1 for D (6 bases). The germline V gene has CDR1 SGHVS and CDR2 FQNEAQ. This CDR3 is 15 amino acids long. V dropped 5 bases and J dropped 10 bases, with 20 bases sitting between them. As DNA, the CDR3 is TGTGCCAGCAGCCCTGTCATAGGGGGAGCGGGAAAACTGTTTTTT. As protein: CASSPVIGGAGKLFF.